These T cell receptor beta chains were read from a single sample in a study of PD-1 blockade in classical Hodgkin lymphoma. Clones were read by immunoSEQ multiplex PCR, and TCRdb kept only the in-frame ones, dropping some. Among about 97,000 clones listed, approximately 83% were seen once. The sample in question was peripheral blood mononuclear cells (PBMCs), obtained at baseline. Receptors were obtained from a human donor with classical Hodgkin lymphoma. Both conserved end residues are part of each CDR3. D genes are given only for firm matches. Size tells how often a clone was seen (once, few, many) or the class of an expanded clone, and some rows leave it out.

j_gene: TRBJ1-2
abundance: -
len: 13
v_gene: TRBV18
d_gene: -
CDR3aa: CASSPLDTYGYTF
CDR3nt: TGTGCCAGCTCACCACTGGACACCTATGGCTACACCTTC

j_gene: TRBJ2-6
abundance: -
len: 18
v_gene: TRBV23-1
d_gene: -
CDR3aa: CASSQGGVVFSGANVLTF
CDR3nt: TGCGCCAGCAGTCAAGGGGGAGTGGTCTTCTCTGGGGCCAACGTCCTGACTTTC

j_gene: TRBJ2-2
abundance: -
len: 18
v_gene: TRBV7-6
d_gene: -
CDR3aa: CASSSYVQGTPNTGELFF
CDR3nt: TGTGCCAGCAGCTCCTACGTCCAGGGGACCCCTAACACCGGGGAGCTGTTTTTT

j_gene: TRBJ2-3
abundance: -
len: 20
v_gene: TRBV10-1
d_gene: TRBD2
CDR3aa: CASSESSGRASGPGTDTQYF
CDR3nt: TGCGCCAGCAGTGAGTCTAGCGGGAGGGCCAGTGGCCCTGGCACAGATACGCAGTATTTT

j_gene: TRBJ1-1
abundance: once
len: 14
v_gene: TRBV5-4
d_gene: -
CDR3aa: CASSRVDRNTEAFF
CDR3nt: TGTGCCAGCAGCAGAGTGGACAGGAACACTGAAGCTTTCTTT

j_gene: TRBJ1-5
abundance: -
len: 15
v_gene: TRBV2
d_gene: -
CDR3aa: CASSEGLPGNQPQHF
CDR3nt: TGTGCCAGCAGTGAGGGACTCCCCGGGAATCAGCCCCAGCATTTT

j_gene: TRBJ2-5
abundance: -
len: 16
v_gene: TRBV6-5
d_gene: -
CDR3aa: CASSSPHRGLGETQYF
CDR3nt: TGTGCCAGCAGTTCCCCTCACAGGGGACTGGGGGAGACCCAGTACTTC

j_gene: TRBJ2-5
abundance: -
len: 15
v_gene: TRBV2
d_gene: TRBD1
CDR3aa: CASSAPGQGGETQYF
CDR3nt: TGTGCCAGCAGTGCTCCGGGACAGGGAGGGGAGACCCAGTACTTC

j_gene: TRBJ2-1
abundance: -
len: 11
v_gene: TRBV28
d_gene: -
CDR3aa: CASRDSREQFF
CDR3nt: TGTGCCAGCAGGGACAGTCGTGAGCAGTTCTTC

j_gene: TRBJ1-4
abundance: -
len: 13
v_gene: TRBV6-6
d_gene: -
CDR3aa: CASGGRGNEKLFF
CDR3nt: TGTGCCAGCGGGGGGAGGGGGAATGAAAAACTGTTTTTT

j_gene: TRBJ2-2
abundance: -
len: 14
v_gene: TRBV6-1
d_gene: -
CDR3aa: CASRIFEGPGELFF
CDR3nt: TGTGCCAGCAGGATATTTGAGGGACCCGGGGAGCTGTTTTTT

j_gene: TRBJ1-2
abundance: -
len: 14
v_gene: TRBV7-2
d_gene: -
CDR3aa: CASQEGGAAPPRTF
CDR3nt: TGTGCCAGCCAGGAGGGGGGGGCGGCCCCTCCGCGCACCTTC

j_gene: TRBJ1-4
abundance: -
len: 15
v_gene: TRBV14
d_gene: TRBD1
CDR3aa: CASSQGDRGYEKLFF
CDR3nt: TGTGCCAGCAGCCAAGGGGACAGGGGATACGAAAAACTGTTTTTT

j_gene: TRBJ2-2
abundance: -
len: 14
v_gene: TRBV2
d_gene: TRBD1
CDR3aa: CASSPGQGSRELFF
CDR3nt: TGTGCCAGCAGTCCGGGACAGGGTTCCCGGGAGCTGTTTTTT

j_gene: TRBJ1-2
abundance: -
len: 13
v_gene: TRBV7-6
d_gene: -
CDR3aa: CASSLAGGGAYTF
CDR3nt: TGTGCCAGCAGCTTAGCGGGAGGAGGGGCCTACACCTTC

j_gene: TRBJ2-3
abundance: -
len: 13
v_gene: TRBV6-1
d_gene: -
CDR3aa: CASSGGRTDTQYF
CDR3nt: TGTGCCAGCAGTGGGGGCCGCACAGATACGCAGTATTTT

j_gene: TRBJ2-7
abundance: -
len: 19
v_gene: TRBV19
d_gene: TRBD2
CDR3aa: CASSIGGPWTSGPISEQYF
CDR3nt: TGTGCCAGTAGTATAGGTGGCCCTTGGACTAGCGGGCCCATCAGCGAGCAGTACTTC